The present TCR beta chain was sequenced within a study of beta chain features in type 1 diabetes. Study results and limitations: Since sequencing was performed on cDNA, cells with high TCR expression could be over-represented.

The isolated RNA, all of it, was reverse transcribed, so expressed TCRB transcripts were what got sequenced. The assay was immunoSEQ multiplex PCR, and TCRdb's table has in-frame clones only and misses some. The repertoire has tens of thousands of clones, roughly three fifths of them found once; the top ten carry over 2%. On this clone itself: Its cognate antigen is unknown.

The CDR3 sequence is 13 residues long. Trimming took 3 bases from V and 8 from J; bases not matched to a gene: 4. Germline CDR1 and CDR2: SEHNR and FQNEAQ (reference sequence). CD4+ naive, central memory, regulatory and stem cell-like memory cells were sorted via CD45RO/CCR7/CD25/CD127/CD95/CD27. Each sorted fraction was over 95% pure. The receptor was isolated from a woman between 18 and 29 years old in good health. Sample: Tregs from blood. This chain connects TRBV7-9 to TRBJ2-1; 7 nucleotides line up with TRBD1. The CDR3 sequence is CASSLTGYDEQFF. The CDR3 nucleotides read TGTGCCAGCAGCTTGACAGGGTACGATGAGCAGTTCTTC.